This TCR beta chain originates from a study of blood T cell repertoires in COVID-19. Whole-study context: Sample material is recorded as cDNA or gDNA derived from T cells, B-cell-depleted T cells, or PBMCs.

Authors' data handling: Researchers report that nucleated cell counts were estimated from reference gene primer amplification. Repertoires were generated with immunoSEQ multiplex PCR, while TCRdb's copy carries only in-frame clones and drops some. The DNA was the basis for D and trimming; V, J and clone size are from that table. The sample shows 200,000 or so clones, roughly 90% of them seen only once. Followed over time, Seattle patients had been enrolled while infection was active. The sequencing sample was made of peripheral blood. The receptor was derived from a man aged 50 to 60 with COVID-19, enrolled during active disease.

This CDR3 reads CASLTSGGAMDEQFF. The CDR3 nucleotides are TGTGCCAGCTTGACTAGCGGGGGGGCGATGGATGAGCAGTTCTTC. The V call is TRBV2, the J call TRBJ2-1; 14 bases match TRBD2. Germline CDR1 and CDR2: SNHLY and FYNNEI. The CDR3 contains 15 residues. Trimming removed 8 bases from V and 8 bases from J; junction bases left unmatched: 8.